This T cell receptor beta chain derives from a study of tumor and adjacent non-tumor tissue in lung cancer. RNA was extracted from bulk tissue without any cell sorting. This non-tumor lung sample came from over 3 cm beyond the tumor edge. V was shortened by 6 bases and J by 3 bases, with 15 bases between the two germline ends. The CDR3 consists of 14 residues. Germline V lookup: CDR1 SGHAT, CDR2 FQNNGV. TCRbeta libraries were built with three rounds of nested PCR, modified from ARM-PCR. TCRdb reprocessed the multiplex PCR reads with MiXCR, giving one entry per CDR3 protein. Counted here are about 86,000 distinct CDR3 sequences, more than 75% occurring once; the ten biggest clones make up around a fifth.

V is TRBV11-2 and J is TRBJ2-7; D could derive from TRBD1 or TRBD2 (5 bases each). This receptor was identified in a woman aged 50 to 60 with non-small cell lung cancer. The sample taken for sequencing was distant non-tumor lung tissue. The CDR3 region is CASRPSGTNYEQYF. The CDR3 bases are TGTGCCAGCAGACCTAGTGGGACCAACTACGAGCAGTACTTC.